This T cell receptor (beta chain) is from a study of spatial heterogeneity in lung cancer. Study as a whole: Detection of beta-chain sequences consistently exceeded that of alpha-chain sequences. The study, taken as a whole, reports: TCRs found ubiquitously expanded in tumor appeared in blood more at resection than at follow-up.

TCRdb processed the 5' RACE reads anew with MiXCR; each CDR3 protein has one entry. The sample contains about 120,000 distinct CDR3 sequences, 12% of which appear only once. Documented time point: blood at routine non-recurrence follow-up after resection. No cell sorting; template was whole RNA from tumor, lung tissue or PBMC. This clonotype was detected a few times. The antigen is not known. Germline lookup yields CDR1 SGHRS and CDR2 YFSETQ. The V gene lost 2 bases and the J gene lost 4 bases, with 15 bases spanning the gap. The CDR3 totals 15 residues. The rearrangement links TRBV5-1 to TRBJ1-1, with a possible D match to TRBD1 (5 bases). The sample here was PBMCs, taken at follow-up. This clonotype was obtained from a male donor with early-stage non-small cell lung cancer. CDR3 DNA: TGCGCCAGCAGCTTACGACCCTCCACAGGCACTGAAGCTTTCTTT. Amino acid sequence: CASSLRPSTGTEAFF.